This T cell receptor (beta chain) was identified during a study of cytomegalovirus exposure and HLA in healthy donors. Turning to the study itself: Of a few hundred genotyped donors, roughly 86% clustered with self-reported Caucasian donors.

Losses at the gene ends were 7 bases for V and 8 bases for J; bases not matched to a gene: 5. The CDR3 sequence is 12 residues long. Per the germline V gene, CDR1 is MGHDK and CDR2 is SYGVNS. PCR amplification relied on 60 Vbeta primers (plus 13 Jbeta primers). Sequencing used immunoSEQ multiplex PCR; TCRdb keeps in-frame clones, though not all of them. The sample contains some 170,000 clones, around four fifths of which appear only once. The chain couples TRBV25-1 to TRBJ2-1, with 7 nucleotides matching TRBD1. This TCR was recovered from a young man in good health and CMV-seropositive. Sequenced: PBMCs. DNA for the CDR3: TGTGCCAGCAAGACAGGGAACGATGAGCAGTTCTTC. Its translation: CASKTGNDEQFF.